This entry is about one TCR beta chain. The sample comes from a study of blood T cell repertoires in COVID-19. The V gene lost 5 bases and the J gene lost 1 base, with 20 bases spanning the gap. The V gene's germline CDR1 is SGHVS and CDR2 FQNEAQ. CDR3 size: 17 residues. Original handling: Using reference gene primer amplification, nucleated cell counts were estimated. Sequencing used immunoSEQ multiplex PCR; TCRdb keeps in-frame clones, though not all of them. That table gives V, J and clone size, and the DNA gave D and trimming. The data show a few hundred thousand clones, roughly 91% seen once. The specimen sequenced was peripheral blood. The rearrangement links TRBV7-8 to TRBJ1-1, with D possibly TRBD1 on 6 matching bases. The sequence came from a woman younger than 45 with COVID-19, enrolled during active disease. CDR3 sequence: CASSRLYPGQENTEAFF. CDR3 in DNA: TGTGCCAGCAGCCGCTTGTATCCGGGACAAGAGAACACTGAAGCTTTCTTT.